Below, 18 T cell receptor beta chains from the same sample are listed, as sequenced in a study of T cells in Graves' hyperthyroidism and ophthalmopathy. Authors of the study amplified TCR beta CDR3 regions from RNA transcripts. The study used the HTBI primer set for a first-round RT-PCR of the TCR CDR3. TCRdb re-called the multiplex PCR reads with MiXCR, one entry per CDR3 protein. Of fewer than 350,000 distinct CDR3 sequences listed, roughly 20% are singletons. Sequenced: blood. Receptors originate from a man aged 45 to 65 with Graves' ophthalmopathy.

This clonotype was observed a few times. This sequence joins TRBV12-3 or TRBV12-4 and TRBJ1-2; unclear D gene. Trimming pared 6 bases from V and 8 bases from J, leaving 10 bases between. This CDR3 is built from 11 residues. The CDR3 loop reads CASRSGRGYTF. The CDR3 DNA is TGTGCCAGCAGGTCCGGCAGGGGCTACACCTTC.

The J gene is TRBJ1-1, the V gene TRBV19; D unresolved. V gave up 5 bases and J gave up 0 bases, with 13 bases separating them. Germline CDR1 and CDR2: LNHDA and SQIVND (reference sequence). The CDR3 contains 15 residues. The CDR3 DNA reads as TGTGCCAGTAGTCCCACGGGAGCCATGAACACTGAAGCTTTCTTT. Its translation is CASSPTGAMNTEAFF.

A few counts support this clonotype. This sequence joins TRBV30 and TRBJ2-1, with D perhaps given as TRBD1 or TRBD2 (5 bases each). The V end was cut by 1 base, the J end by 2 bases, with 12 bases between. This CDR3 has 15 amino acids. Germline lookup yields CDR1 GTSNPN and CDR2 SVGIG (reference sequence). In DNA form, the CDR3 reads TGTGCCTGGAGTGATAGGGACCCAACCTACAATGAGCAGTTCTTC. As protein: CAWSDRDPTYNEQFF.

In this sample, this clonotype turned up many times. The rearrangement links TRBV12-3 or TRBV12-4 to TRBJ1-1; no clear D. The CDR3 has 15 amino acids. V lost 6 bases and J 0 bases, leaving 14 bases between the germline ends. CDR3 DNA sequence: TGTGCCAGCAGGCCGCACGGTGAGATGAACACTGAAGCTTTCTTT. It translates to CASRPHGEMNTEAFF.

V usage is TRBV10-2 and J usage is TRBJ2-3; D is undetermined. Germline V lookup: CDR1 WSHSY, CDR2 SAAADI. Trimming shortened V by 4 bases and J by 3 bases, and 11 bases separated the two germline ends. CDR3 size: 14 residues. CDR3 in DNA: TGCGCCAGCAGTGTTAACAGAATGACAGATACGCAGTATTTT. This gives the protein CASSVNRMTDTQYF.

J is TRBJ2-5 and V is TRBV2; 13 nucleotides line up with TRBD2. The germline CDR1 and CDR2 sequences are SNHLY and FYNNEI. Trimming cost V 6 bases and J 2 bases; bases outside gene matches: 6. The CDR3 is 16 residues long. DNA of the CDR3: TGTGCCAGCAGACCCGGACTAGCGGGAGCGCAAGAGACCCAGTACTTC. Residues: CASRPGLAGAQETQYF.

V usage is TRBV6-1 and J usage is TRBJ2-1, with D possibly matching TRBD2 (6 bases). The CDR3 has 14 amino acids. The V gene's germline CDR1 is MNHNS and CDR2 SASEGT. V gave up 4 bases and J gave up 9 bases, with 16 bases separating them. The CDR3 DNA reads as TGTGCCAGCAGTGCGGGGATGTGGGGGGTTGAGCAGTTCTTC. It codes for CASSAGMWGVEQFF.

This clonotype was counted once. The CDR3 DNA follows: TGTGCCAGCTCCGGGGGGGTCGGCTCCTACGAGCAGTACTTC. It yields the protein CASSGGVGSYEQYF. The chain recombines TRBV18 with TRBJ2-7; 8 bases agree with TRBD2. The germline CDR1 and CDR2 sequences are KGHSH and LQKENI. This CDR3 is built from 14 residues. J gave up 0 bases and V 6 bases, and 4 bases lay outside the gene matches.

The gene calls are TRBV28 and TRBJ2-7, with unresolved D. V lost 6 bases, J lost 6 bases, and 15 bases lay in between. The CDR3 runs 13 residues. CDR1 is MDHEN, CDR2 SYDVKM, per germline. CDR3 nucleotide sequence: TGTGCCAGCAGCACCTTTCAACGGGTCGAGCAGTACTTC. Protein sequence: CASSTFQRVEQYF.

Many counts were recorded for this clonotype. The chain joins TRBV20-1 to TRBJ2-7, with D possibly being TRBD1 (5 bases). CDR3 size: 14 residues. Trimming stripped 6 bases from V and 2 bases from J, with 17 bases between. Germline CDR1 and CDR2: DFQATT and SNEGSKA (reference sequence). The CDR3 DNA reads as TGCAGTGCCAGGGTCTCCAGGATACCCTACGAGCAGTACTTC. Its translation is CSARVSRIPYEQYF.

In its sample, this clonotype was seen many times. The chain combines TRBV7-9 with TRBJ2-5; maybe TRBD2 (5 bases). Trimming shortened V by 5 bases and J by 2 bases, and 15 bases separated the two germline ends. CDR3 length: 15 amino acids. Per the germline V gene, CDR1 is SEHNR and CDR2 is FQNEAQ (reference sequence). CDR3: CASSPKRRLQETQYF. The CDR3 DNA is TGTGCCAGCAGCCCAAAGCGGAGATTACAAGAGACCCAGTACTTC. Filled out from reference TRBV7-9 and TRBJ2-5, the complete variable domain reads DTGVSQNPRHKITKRGQNVTFRCDPISEHNRLYWYRQTLGQGPEFLTYFQNEAQLEKSRLLSDRFSAERPKGSFSTLEIQRTEQGDSAMYLCASSPKRRLQETQYFGPGTRLLVL.

In this sample, this clonotype turned up many times. The V and J genes are TRBV7-9 and TRBJ2-7, with TRBD2 as a possible D gene (5 bases). The CDR3 is 15 residues long. The V end was cut by 2 bases, the J end by 4 bases, with 15 bases between. The germline V gene encodes CDR1 SEHNR and CDR2 FQNEAQ (reference sequence). The CDR3 loop reads CASSLSVGVRYEQYF. The CDR3, as DNA: TGTGCCAGCAGCTTATCCGTGGGAGTGAGGTACGAGCAGTACTTC.

This clonotype appeared a few times. The rearrangement links TRBV5-1 to TRBJ1-2; no clear D gene. Germline CDR1 is SGHRS and CDR2 is YFSETQ. V shed 6 bases and J shed 8 bases, with 14 bases lying between them. This CDR3 is 12 amino acids long. The CDR3 spells CASTTGGNGYTF. Here the CDR3 DNA reads TGCGCCAGCACAACGGGCGGGAACGGCTACACCTTC.

The CDR3 DNA reads as TGTGCCAGCAGTCCGACCACTAACAATGAGCAGTTCTTC. Encoded protein: CASSPTTNNEQFF. The V gene is TRBV6-1, the J gene TRBJ2-1, with D hard to call. Germline lookup yields CDR1 MNHNS and CDR2 SASEGT. V dropped 5 bases and J dropped 5 bases, with 10 bases sitting between them. The CDR3 has 13 residues.

The sample holds many counts of this clonotype. This chain links TRBV3-1 with TRBJ2-5, with 15 bases identical to TRBD2. Trimming at V came to 4 bases and at J to 1 base, leaving 7 bases not matched to a gene. The germline CDR1 and CDR2 sequences are LGHDT and YNNKEL (reference sequence). This CDR3 region has 18 residues. The CDR3 DNA reads TGTGCCAGCAGCCGTTGGACTAGCGGGAGGGGGTCCCAAGAGACCCAGTACTTC. This gives the protein CASSRWTSGRGSQETQYF.

The chain has TRBV11-2 and TRBJ2-7; D is perhaps TRBD1 (6 bases). V was clipped by 0 bases and J by 6 bases, with 12 bases between them. The CDR3 loop spans 14 amino acids. The germline CDR1 and CDR2 sequences are SGHAT and FQNNGV. The CDR3 region is CASSLDSTGIEQYF. The CDR3 region has the DNA TGTGCCAGCAGCTTAGATAGTACAGGGATCGAGCAGTACTTC.

The table lists this clonotype with a few counts. V gene TRBV15 combines with J gene TRBJ1-1, with D tentatively TRBD1 (5 bases). The germline V gene has CDR1 LNHNV and CDR2 YYDKDF (reference sequence). The CDR3 spans 13 residues. V was cut by 7 bases and J by 6 bases, with 15 bases left in between. CDR3: CATNPGGGSEAFF. CDR3 bases: TGTGCCACCAACCCCGGGGGGGGGTCTGAAGCTTTCTTT.

This clonotype showed up many times. The chain links TRBV20-1 to TRBJ2-5, with 8 bases that match TRBD2. The CDR3 covers 12 residues. CDR1 and CDR2 (germline): DFQATT, SNEGSKA (reference sequence). V lost 6 bases and J lost 5; bases outside the gene matches: 5. Here the CDR3 DNA reads TGCAGTGCCTCCGGACTAGCTGAGACCCAGTACTTC. Encoded protein: CSASGLAETQYF.